Below are 24 T cell receptor beta chains sequenced from a single sample in a study of shared clonotypes between healthy human individuals. This table comes from immunoSEQ multiplex PCR, and its TCRdb copy is limited to in-frame clones, with some not included. The data contain roughly 2.5 million clones, just over 90% of them singletons. Material: naive CD4+ T cells sorted from blood. Noted subset: CD45RA+ positively selected. Receptors were obtained from a man between 18 and 35 years old in good health.

The chain couples TRBV19 to TRBJ2-1, with 12 bases that match TRBD1. Trimming removed 8 bases from V and 5 bases from J; junction bases left unmatched: 7. This CDR3 has 15 amino acids. Germline CDR1 reads LNHDA; CDR2 reads SQIVND (reference sequence). This CDR3 is CASHPGQGADNEQFF. The DNA of the CDR3 is TGTGCCAGTCATCCGGGACAGGGGGCTGACAATGAGCAGTTCTTC.

In the case of this clone: The sample carries other DNA sequences with the same CDR3. The rearrangement links TRBV30 to TRBJ1-4, with D uncertain. Germline assignment: CDR1 GTSNPN and CDR2 SVGIG (reference sequence). Trimming pared 0 bases from V and 5 bases from J, leaving 4 bases between. The CDR3 runs to 12 residues. This CDR3 reads CAWSVRNEKLFF. As DNA, the CDR3 is TGTGCCTGGAGTGTAAGGAATGAAAAACTGTTTTTT. The full variable domain, completed using reference TRBV30 and TRBJ1-4, is SQTIHQWPATLVQPVGSPLSLECTVEGTSNPNLYWYRQAAGRGLQLLFYSVGIGQISSEVPQNLSASRPQDRQFILSSKKLLLSDSGFYLCAWSVRNEKLFFGSGTQLSVL.

The chain carries TRBV6-6 and TRBJ1-2; TRBD1 might be the D (6 bases). Trimming removed 5 bases at V and 4 bases at J, with 14 bases between. The CDR3 runs 14 residues. CDR1 and CDR2 from the germline V gene are MNHNY and SVGAGI (reference sequence). The CDR3 nucleotides are TGTGCCAGCAGTACAAGCAGGGGTTCCTATGGCTACACCTTC. Its protein product is CASSTSRGSYGYTF.

The chain joins TRBV28 to TRBJ1-5; D may be TRBD1 (6 bases). V was cut by 8 bases and J by 7 bases, with 18 bases left in between. This CDR3 spans 14 amino acids. Germline V gives CDR1 MDHEN, CDR2 SYDVKM. The chain's CDR3 is CASGQGGSAQPQHF. The CDR3, as DNA: TGTGCCAGCGGCCAAGGGGGGTCCGCGCAGCCCCAGCATTTT. Combining the CDR3 with reference TRBV28 and TRBJ1-5 gives the whole variable domain DVKVTQSSRYLVKRTGEKVFLECVQDMDHENMFWYRQDPGLGLRLIYFSYDVKMKEKGDIPEGYSVSREKKERFSLILESASTNQTSMYLCASGQGGSAQPQHFGDGTRLSIL.

V gene TRBV5-6 combines with J gene TRBJ2-6, with D hard to call. V gave up 7 bases and J gave up 0 bases, with 11 bases separating them. The germline V gene encodes CDR1 SGHDT and CDR2 YYEEEE. The CDR3 totals 15 residues. The CDR3 region has the DNA TGTGCCAGCTCGGCTCGGCTCTCTGGGGCCAACGTCCTGACTTTC. Translated, it gives CASSARLSGANVLTF.

The chain carries TRBV10-2 and TRBJ2-5; the D gene could be TRBD1 or TRBD2 (5 bases each). The germline V gene encodes CDR1 WSHSY and CDR2 SAAADI. The CDR3 is 15 residues long. V lost 2 bases and J 4 bases, leaving 14 bases between the germline ends. The CDR3 nucleotides read TGCGCCAGCAGTGAGAATGGGGCTAGCTCAGAGACCCAGTACTTC. Protein sequence: CASSENGASSETQYF.

CDR3 DNA: TGCGCCAGCAGCCAAGATTTGGTCGGGGCGGGACATACAGATACGCAGTATTTT. This sequence encodes CASSQDLVGAGHTDTQYF. The chain carries TRBV4-3 and TRBJ2-3; perhaps D is TRBD1 or TRBD2 (6 bases each). CDR1 is LGHNA, CDR2 YSLEER, per germline. Trimming cost V 0 bases and J 3 bases, with 19 bases left between them. The CDR3 has 18 amino acids.

This clone was seen just once. CDR3 coding DNA: TGTGCCAGCAGTAGGGGGGGCCACACCATATATTTT. The encoded protein is CASSRGGHTIYF. The chain employs TRBV28 and TRBJ1-3; possibly TRBD1 for D (6 bases). Germline V gene data show CDR1 as MDHEN and CDR2 as SYDVKM. The V gene lost 5 bases and the J gene lost 8 bases, with 10 bases spanning the gap. This CDR3 is built from 12 residues.

To note about this clone: The same CDR3 arises from other DNA sequences in this sample as well. This rearrangement joins TRBV7-3 to TRBJ2-7; 8 nucleotides align to TRBD2. The CDR3 spans 15 residues. Germline CDR1 and CDR2: SGHTA and FQGTGA. The V gene end was trimmed by 2 bases and the J gene end by 0 bases; junction bases not matched to a gene: 3. The CDR3 DNA is TGTGCCAGCAGCTTAGCGGGGGGTTCCTCCTACGAGCAGTACTTC. It specifies CASSLAGGSSYEQYF. Complete variable domain (other parts from reference TRBV7-3 and TRBJ2-7): GAGVSQTPSNKVTEKGKYVELRCDPISGHTALYWYRQSLGQGPEFLIYFQGTGAADDSGLPNDRFFAVRPEGSVSTLKIQRTERGDSAVYLCASSLAGGSSYEQYFGPGTRLTVT.

This chain joins TRBV5-6 and TRBJ1-6, with unresolved D. The CDR3 covers 13 residues. Germline CDR1 and CDR2: SGHDT and YYEEEE. V gave up 0 bases and J gave up 9 bases, with 7 bases separating them. The CDR3: CASSLERSSPLHF. The CDR3 bases are TGTGCCAGCAGCTTGGAACGTAGTTCACCCCTCCACTTT.

The V gene is TRBV7-9, the J gene TRBJ2-5, with D perhaps assigned TRBD1 or TRBD2 (5 bases each). Germline V lookup: CDR1 SEHNR, CDR2 FQNEAQ (reference sequence). Trimming took off 5 bases at V and 0 bases at J, with 10 bases between the two ends. There are 14 residues in the CDR3. CDR3 in amino acids: CASSLGTDQETQYF. Here the CDR3 DNA reads TGTGCCAGCAGCCTCGGGACGGACCAAGAGACCCAGTACTTC.

The gene calls are TRBV19 and TRBJ1-6; D perhaps matches TRBD1 (5 bases). CDR3 length equals 17 residues. Germline-derived CDR1 and CDR2 are LNHDA and SQIVND (reference sequence). Trimming cost V 6 bases and J 2 bases, with 17 bases left between them. The DNA of the CDR3 is TGTGCCAGTAGACCGGGACTTATTCGCCCCTATAATTCACCCCTCCACTTT. Protein product: CASRPGLIRPYNSPLHF.

This chain connects TRBV7-3 to TRBJ2-1; 9 bases align to TRBD1. This CDR3 contains 15 residues. The trim removed 2 bases at V and 5 bases at J, leaving 4 bases unmatched. The germline V gene has CDR1 SGHTA and CDR2 FQGTGA. CDR3 in amino acids: CASSLWGQGDNEQFF. The DNA of the CDR3 is TGTGCCAGCAGCTTATGGGGACAGGGAGACAATGAGCAGTTCTTC.

The chain joins TRBV6-1 to TRBJ2-2; 7 nucleotides match TRBD1. With 10 bases clipped from V and 0 bases from J, the junction kept 8 bases outside the gene matches. The CDR3 contains 15 residues. Germline V gene data show CDR1 as MNHNS and CDR2 as SASEGT. The CDR3 region is CATRGHPANTGELFF. The DNA for the CDR3 is TGTGCCACAAGGGGGCACCCCGCGAACACCGGGGAGCTGTTTTTT.

A remark on this clone: Other DNA sequences of this sample code for an identical CDR3. This chain uses TRBV5-1 with TRBJ2-1; tentative D call: TRBD2 (5 bases). The CDR3 is 15 amino acids. Germline loops: CDR1 SGHRS, CDR2 YFSETQ. Between the trimmed V and J ends, which lost 3 bases and 0 bases, there was a span of 10 bases. The CDR3 nucleotides are TGCGCCAGCAGCTCGAGCGGTGGCTCCTACAATGAGCAGTTCTTC. The encoded protein is CASSSSGGSYNEQFF.

This rearrangement joins TRBV5-4 to TRBJ2-1; D not certain. The CDR3 has 15 amino acids. CDR1 SGHNT and CDR2 YYREEE come from the germline V gene (reference sequence). Trimming removed 2 bases from V and 5 bases from J, with 14 bases in between. The CDR3 loop is CASSFEVRRDNEQFF. CDR3 bases: TGTGCCAGCAGCTTTGAAGTTCGTCGGGACAATGAGCAGTTCTTC.

The chain employs TRBV5-1 and TRBJ1-1, with D possibly TRBD1 on 6 matching bases. V gave up 4 bases and J gave up 4 bases, with 17 bases separating them. Per germline, CDR1 SGHRS and CDR2 YFSETQ. CDR3 length equals 15 residues. The CDR3 DNA sequence: TGCGCCAGCAGCATGCAGGACAGCGCAAGCACTGAAGCTTTCTTT. Its protein product is CASSMQDSASTEAFF.

The chain couples TRBV7-2 to TRBJ1-2, with a weak D call TRBD1 (5 bases). CDR1 is SGHTA, CDR2 FQGNSA, per germline. This CDR3 comprises 14 residues. The V and J ends lost 5 bases and 3 bases respectively, with 13 bases between them. CDR3 bases: TGTGCCAGCAGCCGTACTCGGGGGTACTATGGCTACACCTTC. Its protein product is CASSRTRGYYGYTF.

The chain has TRBV29-1 and TRBJ2-5; possible D gene TRBD2, 6 bases. Trimming pared 1 base from V and 5 bases from J, leaving 11 bases between. Germline assignment: CDR1 SQVTM and CDR2 ANQGSEA. This CDR3 has 13 residues. Written as DNA, the CDR3 is TGCAGCGTTGAAGGCGGGATAGGGGAGACCCAGTACTTC. This sequence encodes CSVEGGIGETQYF.

This clone was seen once. The genes are TRBV6-6 and TRBJ2-2; 7 bases map to TRBD1. The germline V gene encodes CDR1 MNHNY and CDR2 SVGAGI (reference sequence). The CDR3 has 15 amino acids. After removal of 6 bases from V and 0 bases from J, the junction contained 4 bases not matched to a gene. CDR3 in amino acids: CASSDRVSNTGELFF. The CDR3 DNA reads TGTGCCAGCAGCGACAGGGTTTCGAACACCGGGGAGCTGTTTTTT.

The chain is built from TRBV2 and TRBJ2-7, with D possibly matching TRBD2 (5 bases). V lost 6 bases to trimming and J lost 6 bases, with 12 bases between them. This CDR3 is built from 12 residues. Germline V lookup: CDR1 SNHLY, CDR2 FYNNEI. The CDR3, as DNA: TGTGCCAGCAGACACTGGGGAGCCGAGCAGTACTTC. As protein: CASRHWGAEQYF. Full variable domain (remainder filled in from reference TRBV2 and TRBJ2-7): EPEVTQTPSHQVTQMGQEVILRCVPISNHLYFYWYRQILGQKVEFLVSFYNNEISEKSEIFDDQFSVERPDGSNFTLKIRSTKLEDSAMYFCASRHWGAEQYFGPGTRLTVT.

With respect to this clone: This sample includes further DNA sequences coding for the same CDR3. This chain joins TRBV30 and TRBJ1-6; 9 bases fit TRBD1. The CDR3 is 14 amino acids. The germline V gene encodes CDR1 GTSNPN and CDR2 SVGIG (reference sequence). The V gene end was trimmed by 0 bases and the J gene end by 10 bases; junction bases not matched to a gene: 4. CDR3 sequence reads: CAWSVRTGDSPLHF. CDR3 bases: TGTGCCTGGAGTGTCCGGACAGGGGACTCACCCCTCCACTTT.

The genes are TRBV18 and TRBJ2-5; TRBD2 might be the D (5 bases). The CDR3 totals 15 residues. In germline, CDR1 is KGHSH, CDR2 LQKENI. V shed 3 bases and J shed 5 bases, with 16 bases lying between them. The CDR3 protein is CASSPLGLFGETQYF. In nucleotides, the CDR3 is TGTGCCAGCTCACCCCTTGGACTCTTTGGGGAGACCCAGTACTTC. The full variable domain, completed using reference TRBV18 and TRBJ2-5, is NAGVMQNPRHLVRRRGQEARLRCSPMKGHSHVYWYRQLPEEGLKFMVYLQKENIIDESGMPKERFSAEFPKEGPSILRIQQVVRGDSAAYFCASSPLGLFGETQYFGPGTRLLVL.

The sample holds one count of this clone. The same CDR3 also results from other DNA sequences found in this sample. The V and J genes are TRBV29-1 and TRBJ2-2; D is perhaps TRBD2 (5 bases). V was clipped by 1 base and J by 4 bases, with 10 bases between them. The CDR3 totals 14 residues. CDR1 is SQVTM and CDR2 is ANQGSEA in the germline V gene. CDR3 amino acids: CSVEGGFGTGELFF. The CDR3 DNA sequence: TGCAGCGTTGAAGGCGGGTTTGGCACCGGGGAGCTGTTTTTT.